This T cell receptor (beta chain) was sequenced for a study of human T cells and chemical hapten exposure. Study details: Per-sample TCR yields varied mainly from small pooled library volume differences.

This clonotype was detected a few times. It was the library that attached unique molecular identifiers to individual cDNA molecules. Per the study methods: 96,000 or so TCRs per sample was the median, with a range of about 20,000 to 690,600. TCRdb redid the calling of the RACE reads with MiXCR, one entry per CDR3 protein. TCRdb, not the original authors, processed these V and J calls. Counted here are some 84,000 distinct CDR3 sequences, 10% to 14% occurring once; the ten biggest clones make up 3.7%. Time point defined: patch test 3, about 24 weeks after DPC sensitization. Sample treatment: therapeutic diphenylcyclopropenone sensitization with weekly scalp DPC. This material consisted of whole blood, taken in connection with sensitization to the hapten diphenylcyclopropenone (DPC). The clonotype was recovered from a woman aged 50 to 65 with alopecia areata. Some clones in this sample may be carry-over from other donors' samples.

The CDR3 sequence is CASTGRAGEQYF. CDR3 bases: TGTGCCAGCACGGGCAGGGCAGGCGAGCAGTACTTC. V is TRBV6-5 and J is TRBJ2-7; D might be TRBD1 (5 bases). Trimming cost V 7 bases and J 6 bases, with 13 bases left between them. The germline gives CDR1 MNHEY, CDR2 SVGAGI. CDR3 length: 12 residues.